This section outlines one T cell receptor (beta chain) sequence together with its context. The antigen remains unidentified. The germline gives CDR1 MNHEY, CDR2 SVGAGI. V was trimmed by 6 bases and J by 5 bases, leaving 17 bases between them. This CDR3 region has 14 residues. This entry belongs to a study of T cell responses to AZD1222 COVID-19 vaccine. Study results and limitations: Baseline seropositives among AZD1222 recipients totaled only six. Elevations in Spike-specific TCR breadth and depth followed administration of two AZD1222 doses. Females outnumbered males among donors, who were mostly white British; clonal diversity was possibly underestimated.

Samples with a second dose at about 4 or about 12 weeks were pooled together. Sequencing used immunoSEQ multiplex PCR; TCRdb keeps in-frame clones, though not all of them. The sample shows approximately 96,000 clones, just over 85% of them seen only once. The chain links TRBV6-5 to TRBJ2-7; D is unresolved. The receptor comes from an adult who received the AZD1222 COVID-19 vaccine. The sequences come from peripheral blood, collected 28 days after the second AZD1222 dose. CDR3 nucleotide sequence: TGTGCCAGCAGGCAGGCCCTTCTACTGAACGAGCAGTACTTC. Its protein product is CASRQALLLNEQYF.